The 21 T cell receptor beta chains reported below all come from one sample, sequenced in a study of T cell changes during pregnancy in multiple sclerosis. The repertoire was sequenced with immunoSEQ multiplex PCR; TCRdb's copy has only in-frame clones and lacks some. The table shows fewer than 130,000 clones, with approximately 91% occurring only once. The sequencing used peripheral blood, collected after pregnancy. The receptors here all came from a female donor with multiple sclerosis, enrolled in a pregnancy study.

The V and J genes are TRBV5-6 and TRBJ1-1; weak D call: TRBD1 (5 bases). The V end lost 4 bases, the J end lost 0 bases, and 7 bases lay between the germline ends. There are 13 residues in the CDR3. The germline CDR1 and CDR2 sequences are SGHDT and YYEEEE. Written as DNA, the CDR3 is TGTGCCAGCAGCAGGACACTGAACACTGAAGCTTTCTTT. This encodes CASSRTLNTEAFF.

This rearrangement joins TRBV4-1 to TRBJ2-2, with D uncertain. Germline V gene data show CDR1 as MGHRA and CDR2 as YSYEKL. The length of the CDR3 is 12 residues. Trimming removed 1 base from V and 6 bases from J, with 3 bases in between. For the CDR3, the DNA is TGCGCCAGCAGCCAAGTAGCCGGGGAGCTGTTTTTT. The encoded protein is CASSQVAGELFF.

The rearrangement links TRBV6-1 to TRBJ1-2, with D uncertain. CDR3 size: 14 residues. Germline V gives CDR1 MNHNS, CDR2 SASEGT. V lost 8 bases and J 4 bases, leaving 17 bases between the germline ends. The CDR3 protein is CASCRIAEIYGYTF. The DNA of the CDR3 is TGTGCCAGCTGTAGGATAGCTGAGATCTATGGCTACACCTTC.

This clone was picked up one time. The CDR3 coding sequence is TGTGCCAGCAGCTTAGGGACAGCAGCCTACGAGCAGTACTTC. This codes for CASSLGTAAYEQYF. The chain is built from TRBV11-2 and TRBJ2-7; D is possibly TRBD1 (6 bases). The CDR3 totals 14 residues. Germline V gene sequence: CDR1 SGHAT, CDR2 FQNNGV. V gave up 1 base and J gave up 2 bases, with 9 bases separating them.

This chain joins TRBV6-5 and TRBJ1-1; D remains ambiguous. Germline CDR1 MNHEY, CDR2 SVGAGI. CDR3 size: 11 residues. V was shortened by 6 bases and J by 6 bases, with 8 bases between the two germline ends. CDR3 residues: CASRLPPEAFF. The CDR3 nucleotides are TGTGCCAGCAGACTTCCACCTGAAGCTTTCTTT.

The CDR3 here is CASSLDWPYGYTF. Written as DNA, the CDR3 is TGTGCCAGCAGCTTGGATTGGCCGTATGGCTACACCTTC. This chain joins TRBV5-4 and TRBJ1-2; D not certain. The length of the CDR3 is 13 residues. Germline V lookup: CDR1 SGHNT, CDR2 YYREEE (reference sequence). V was shortened by 0 bases and J by 5 bases, with 8 bases between the two germline ends.

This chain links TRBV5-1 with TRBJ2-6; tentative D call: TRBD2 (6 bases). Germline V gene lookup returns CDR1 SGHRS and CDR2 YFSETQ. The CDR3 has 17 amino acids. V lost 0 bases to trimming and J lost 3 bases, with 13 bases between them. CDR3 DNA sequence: TGCGCCAGCAGCTTGGCGATGGGGGGAGGTGGGGCCAACGTCCTGACTTTC. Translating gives CASSLAMGGGGANVLTF.

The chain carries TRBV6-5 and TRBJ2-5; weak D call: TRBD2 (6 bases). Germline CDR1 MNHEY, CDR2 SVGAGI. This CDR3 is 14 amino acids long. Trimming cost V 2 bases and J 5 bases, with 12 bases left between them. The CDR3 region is CASSYGTGVETQYF. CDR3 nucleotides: TGTGCCAGCAGTTACGGGACGGGAGTTGAGACCCAGTACTTC.

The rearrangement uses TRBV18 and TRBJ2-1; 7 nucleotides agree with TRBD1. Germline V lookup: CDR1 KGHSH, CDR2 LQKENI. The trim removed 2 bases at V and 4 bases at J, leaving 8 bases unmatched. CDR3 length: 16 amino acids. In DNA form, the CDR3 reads TGTGCCAGCTCACCAAGACAGGGCGAATTTTACAATGAGCAGTTCTTC. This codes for CASSPRQGEFYNEQFF.

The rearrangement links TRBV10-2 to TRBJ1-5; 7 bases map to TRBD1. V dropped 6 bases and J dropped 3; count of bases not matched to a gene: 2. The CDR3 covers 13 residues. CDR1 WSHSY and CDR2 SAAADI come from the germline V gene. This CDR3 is CASRGTVNQPQHF. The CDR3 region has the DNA TGCGCCAGCAGAGGGACAGTCAATCAGCCCCAGCATTTT.

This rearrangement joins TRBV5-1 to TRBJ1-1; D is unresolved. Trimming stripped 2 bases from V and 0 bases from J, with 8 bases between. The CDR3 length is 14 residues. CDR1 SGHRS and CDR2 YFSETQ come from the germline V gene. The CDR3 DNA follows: TGCGCCAGCAGCTTATCCCAAATGAACACTGAAGCTTTCTTT. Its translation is CASSLSQMNTEAFF.

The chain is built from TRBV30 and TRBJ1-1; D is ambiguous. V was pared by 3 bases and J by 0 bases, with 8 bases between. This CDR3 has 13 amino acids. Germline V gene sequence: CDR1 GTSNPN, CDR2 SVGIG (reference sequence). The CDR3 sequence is CAWSRRMNTEAFF. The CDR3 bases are TGTGCCTGGAGCCGGAGGATGAACACTGAAGCTTTCTTT.

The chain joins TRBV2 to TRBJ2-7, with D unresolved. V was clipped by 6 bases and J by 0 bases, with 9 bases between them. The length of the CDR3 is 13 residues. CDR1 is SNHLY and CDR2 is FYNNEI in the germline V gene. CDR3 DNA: TGTGCCAGCAGGGAGCCTAGCTCCTACGAGCAGTACTTC. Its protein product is CASREPSSYEQYF.

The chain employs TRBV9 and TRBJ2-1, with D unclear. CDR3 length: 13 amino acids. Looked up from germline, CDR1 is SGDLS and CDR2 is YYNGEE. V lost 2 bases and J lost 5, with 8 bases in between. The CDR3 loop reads CASSVSSDNEQFF. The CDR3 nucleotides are TGTGCCAGCAGCGTTTCATCGGACAATGAGCAGTTCTTC.

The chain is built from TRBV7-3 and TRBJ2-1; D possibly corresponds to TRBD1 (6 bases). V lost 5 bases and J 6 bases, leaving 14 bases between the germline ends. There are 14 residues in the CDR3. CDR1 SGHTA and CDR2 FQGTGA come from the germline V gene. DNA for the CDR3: TGTGCCAGCAGCCCTCTTGGGGGCCGCAATGAGCAGTTCTTC. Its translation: CASSPLGGRNEQFF.

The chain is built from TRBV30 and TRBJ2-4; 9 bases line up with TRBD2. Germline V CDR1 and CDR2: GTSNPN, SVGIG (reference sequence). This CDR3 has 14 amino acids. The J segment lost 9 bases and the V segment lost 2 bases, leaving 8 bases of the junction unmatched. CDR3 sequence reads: CAWSPPGLASIQYF. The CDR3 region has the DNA TGTGCCTGGAGTCCCCCGGGACTAGCCAGCATTCAGTACTTC.

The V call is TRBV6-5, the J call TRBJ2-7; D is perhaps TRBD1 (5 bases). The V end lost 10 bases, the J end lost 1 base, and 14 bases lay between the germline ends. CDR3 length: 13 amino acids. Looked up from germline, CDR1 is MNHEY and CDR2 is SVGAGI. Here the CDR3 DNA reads TGTGCCACCCAAATCAGGGATTCCTACGAGCAGTACTTC. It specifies CATQIRDSYEQYF.

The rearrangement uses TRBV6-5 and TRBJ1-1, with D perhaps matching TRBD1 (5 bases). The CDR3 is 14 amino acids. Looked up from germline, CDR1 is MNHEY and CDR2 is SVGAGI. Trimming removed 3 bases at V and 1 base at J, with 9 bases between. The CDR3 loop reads CASSYGAENTEAFF. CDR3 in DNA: TGTGCCAGCAGTTATGGGGCAGAGAACACTGAAGCTTTCTTT.

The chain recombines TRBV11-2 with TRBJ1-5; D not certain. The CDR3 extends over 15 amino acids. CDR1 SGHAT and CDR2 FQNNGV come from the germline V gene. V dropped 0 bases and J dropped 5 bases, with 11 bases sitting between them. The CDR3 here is CASSLDGAPYQPQHF. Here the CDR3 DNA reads TGTGCCAGCAGCTTAGATGGAGCACCTTATCAGCCCCAGCATTTT.

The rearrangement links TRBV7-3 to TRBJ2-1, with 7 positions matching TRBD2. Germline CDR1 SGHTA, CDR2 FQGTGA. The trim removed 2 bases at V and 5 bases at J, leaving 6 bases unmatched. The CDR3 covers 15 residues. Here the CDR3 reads CASSLSGREHNEQFF. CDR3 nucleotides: TGTGCCAGCAGCTTATCGGGGCGGGAGCACAATGAGCAGTTCTTC.

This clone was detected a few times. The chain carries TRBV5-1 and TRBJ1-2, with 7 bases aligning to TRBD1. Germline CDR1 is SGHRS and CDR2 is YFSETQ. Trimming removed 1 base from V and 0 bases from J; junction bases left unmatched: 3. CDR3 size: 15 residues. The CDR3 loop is CASSLSGQTNYGYTF. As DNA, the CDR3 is TGCGCCAGCAGCTTGTCGGGACAGACTAACTATGGCTACACCTTC.